This TCR beta chain was identified during a study of blood T cell repertoires in COVID-19. The overall study: The United States, Italy and Spain were the sources of the acute and convalescent COVID-19 samples. Nucleic acid was either cDNA or gDNA, and it came from T cells, B-cell-depleted T cells, or PBMCs.

Per germline, CDR1 ENHRY and CDR2 SYGVKD. Trimming took 3 bases from V and 0 from J; bases not matched to a gene: 4. The CDR3 extends over 17 amino acids. Study processing details: Researchers report that nucleated cell counts were estimated from reference gene primer amplification. Sequencing was performed with immunoSEQ multiplex PCR; in TCRdb, only in-frame clones are kept and a portion is missing. V and J calls and clone size follow that table, whereas D and trimming were derived from the DNA. The sample has about 250,000 clones, nearly 85% seen once. This clonotype was sampled from a human donor in a cohort sampled during active COVID-19. The sequencing input was peripheral blood. The chain couples TRBV10-3 to TRBJ2-6, with 8 bases that match TRBD1. CDR3 DNA sequence: TGTGCCATCAGTGACAGGGGGCTGAGCTCTGGGGCCAACGTCCTGACTTTC. Amino acids: CAISDRGLSSGANVLTF.